This T cell receptor beta chain was recorded in a study of cytotoxic CD8 clonotypes in ibrutinib-treated CLL. Study outcomes and limitations: Public clonotypes, an uncommon group, contracted or remained stable on treatment.

As to this clone: Its matching antigen is unknown.

Germline trimming cut 4 bases from V and 3 bases from J; bases unmatched to any gene: 6. The CDR3 is 14 amino acids. From germline, CDR1 is SGHRS and CDR2 YFSETQ. Some clones are missing from TCRdb's copy, which holds only in-frame ones; the method was immunoSEQ multiplex PCR. The table includes just over 200,000 clones, roughly three quarters detected once. The chain joins TRBV5-1 to TRBJ2-7; 8 nucleotides agree with TRBD1. The sample in question was PBMCs, obtained after 12 months of ibrutinib treatment. This clonotype originated in a human donor with chronic lymphocytic leukemia. The CDR3 nucleotides read TGCGCCAGCAGCGGCGGGGACAGGAACTACGAGCAGTACTTC. Amino acids: CASSGGDRNYEQYF. Using reference TRBV5-1 and TRBJ2-7 for the parts outside the CDR3, the full variable domain is KAGVTQTPRYLIKTRGQQVTLSCSPISGHRSVSWYQQTPGQGLQFLFEYFSETQRNKGNFPGRFSGRQFSNSRSEMNVSTLELGDSALYLCASSGGDRNYEQYFGPGTRLTVT.